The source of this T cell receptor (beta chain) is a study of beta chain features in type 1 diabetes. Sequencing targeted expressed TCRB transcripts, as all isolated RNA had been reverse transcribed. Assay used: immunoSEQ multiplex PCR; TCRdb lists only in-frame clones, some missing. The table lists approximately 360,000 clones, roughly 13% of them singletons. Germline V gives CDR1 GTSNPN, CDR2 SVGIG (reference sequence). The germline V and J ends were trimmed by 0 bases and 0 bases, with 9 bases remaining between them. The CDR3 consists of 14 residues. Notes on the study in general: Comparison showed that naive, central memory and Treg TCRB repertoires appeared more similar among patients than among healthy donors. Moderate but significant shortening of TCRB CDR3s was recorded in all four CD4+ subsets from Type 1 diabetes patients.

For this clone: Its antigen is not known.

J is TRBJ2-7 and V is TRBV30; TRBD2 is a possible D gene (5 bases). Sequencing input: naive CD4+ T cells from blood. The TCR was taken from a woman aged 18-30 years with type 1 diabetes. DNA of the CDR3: TGTGCCTGGAGTGTGGGTAGCGACTCCTACGAGCAGTACTTC. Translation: CAWSVGSDSYEQYF.